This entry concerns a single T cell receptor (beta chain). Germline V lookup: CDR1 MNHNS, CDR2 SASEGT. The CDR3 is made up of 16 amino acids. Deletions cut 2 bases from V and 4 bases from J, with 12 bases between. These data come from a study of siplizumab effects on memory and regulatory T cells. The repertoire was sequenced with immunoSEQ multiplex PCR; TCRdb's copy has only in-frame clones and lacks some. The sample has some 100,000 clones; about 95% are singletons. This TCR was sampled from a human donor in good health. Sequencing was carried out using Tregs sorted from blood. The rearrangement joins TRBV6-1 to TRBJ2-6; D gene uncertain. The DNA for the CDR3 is TGTGCCAGCAGTGAATTGTCGGCTCCCGGGGCCAACGTCCTGACTTTC. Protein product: CASSELSAPGANVLTF.